This TCR beta chain appears in the sequencing data of a study of blood T cell repertoires in COVID-19. TCRdb keeps only in-frame clones here, not all; method: immunoSEQ multiplex PCR. The table records about 100,000 clones, around 79% of them present only once. Germline V gene sequence: CDR1 MNHEY, CDR2 SMNVEV (reference sequence). Trimming took 2 bases from V and 5 from J; bases not matched to a gene: 3. The CDR3 is 14 amino acids. This clonotype was obtained from a human donor in a cohort sampled during active COVID-19. This chain links TRBV27 with TRBJ2-1, with TRBD2 matching 7 bases. The sequencing input was peripheral blood. The CDR3 DNA sequence: TGTGCCAGCAGTTTAAGGCGGGAGAACAATGAGCAGTTCTTC. It yields the protein CASSLRRENNEQFF.